In its sample, the clone carrying this T cell receptor beta chain was seen a few times. Its antigen is currently unknown. The treatment was: approximately nine-day PBMC culture with coronavirus spike peptide pools or control peptides (ViraFEST assay). The Oncomine TCR Beta short-read assay generated sequence data from the DNA of cultured CD4+ T cells. TCRdb fed the PCR reads into MiXCR, producing one record per CDR3 protein. The data show about 18,000 distinct CDR3 sequences, approximately 58% seen once. With V trimmed by 6 bases and J by 0 bases, 5 bases remained unmatched. The CDR3 loop spans 18 amino acids. The germline CDR1 and CDR2 sequences are LNHNV and YYDKDF (reference sequence). The data are from a study of vaccination and CD4 T cells after COVID-19. Overall study context: Taking of post-vaccine samples occurred a median about 70 days after dose two (range 14 to 241). The cells in question were stimulated using overlapping spike peptides derived from SARS-CoV-2, HCoV-NL63, HCoV-OC43 and HCoV-229E.

The chain couples TRBV15 to TRBJ2-6; 13 bases line up with TRBD2. Source: CD4+ T cells from blood, cultured in vitro, taken after SARS-CoV-2 vaccination. The TCR originated in a human donor who had recovered from COVID-19. The DNA of the CDR3 is TGTGCCACCAGGGAGACTAGCGGGAGGTACTCTGGGGCCAACGTCCTGACTTTC. Translated, it gives CATRETSGRYSGANVLTF.